Below, one TCR beta chain is given with its context. Libraries were prepared by immunoSEQ multiplex PCR; TCRdb keeps only in-frame clonotypes and omits some of them. There are under 150,000 clones in the sample; roughly 90% occur only once, and 1.5% to 2% lies in the top ten. V lost 1 base to trimming and J lost 1 base, with 10 bases between them. CDR1 LNHDA and CDR2 SQIVND come from the germline V gene (reference sequence). The CDR3 is made up of 15 amino acids. The data stem from a study of PD-L1 blockade in urothelial cancer. The overall study: Prior exposure to chemotherapy in patients amounted to 0 to 3 regimens received. Among blood samples, the median T cell count was some 140,000.

Time point meaning: peripheral blood 6 weeks after treatment start. This clonotype was sampled from a man aged 55 to 70 with urothelial cancer. The material was PBMCs, obtained around atezolizumab (anti-PD-L1) treatment. The chain employs TRBV19 and TRBJ1-1; no definite D call. CDR3 DNA: TGTGCCAGTAGTATAGTAGCACGGCAGAACACTGAAGCTTTCTTT. As protein: CASSIVARQNTEAFF.